Within the sample, the clone carrying this T cell receptor (beta chain) is medium-sized. Its antigen is as yet unknown. TCRdb recomputed calls from the 5' RACE reads with MiXCR, one row per CDR3 protein. The data show 2,500 or so distinct CDR3 sequences, roughly 1.4% seen once. Sample time point: sample taken at primary tumor resection. Whole RNA from tumor, nontumor lung or frozen PBMC was sequenced unsorted. This sample was taken from a study of spatial heterogeneity in lung cancer. Study results and limitations: Tumoral mutation counts were tracked by counts of expanded intratumoral alpha and beta TCRs.

Germline lookup yields CDR1 MGHRA and CDR2 YSYEKL. Trimming pared 0 bases from V and 7 bases from J, leaving 2 bases between. CDR3 length: 11 residues. This specimen was lung tumor tissue, taken at surgery. This TCR was sampled from a male donor with early-stage non-small cell lung cancer. J is TRBJ2-3 and V is TRBV4-1, with D unresolved. The CDR3 sequence: CASSQEHTQYF. The CDR3, as DNA: TGCGCCAGCAGCCAAGAACATACGCAGTATTTT.